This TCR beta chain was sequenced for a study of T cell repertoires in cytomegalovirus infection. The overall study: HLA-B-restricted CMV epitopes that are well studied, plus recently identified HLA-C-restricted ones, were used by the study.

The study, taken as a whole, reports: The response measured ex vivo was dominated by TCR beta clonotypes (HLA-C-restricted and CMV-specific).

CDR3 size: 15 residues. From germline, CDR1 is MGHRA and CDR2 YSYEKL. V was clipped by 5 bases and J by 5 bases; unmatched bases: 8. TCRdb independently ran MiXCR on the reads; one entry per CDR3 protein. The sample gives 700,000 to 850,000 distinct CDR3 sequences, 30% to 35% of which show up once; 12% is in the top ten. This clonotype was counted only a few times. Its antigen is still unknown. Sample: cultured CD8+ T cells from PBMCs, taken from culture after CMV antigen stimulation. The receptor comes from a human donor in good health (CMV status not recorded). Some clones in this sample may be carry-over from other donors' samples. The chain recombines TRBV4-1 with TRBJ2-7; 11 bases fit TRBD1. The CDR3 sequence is CASSAGTGGSDEQYF. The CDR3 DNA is TGCGCCAGCAGCGCTGGGACAGGGGGGAGCGACGAGCAGTACTTC.